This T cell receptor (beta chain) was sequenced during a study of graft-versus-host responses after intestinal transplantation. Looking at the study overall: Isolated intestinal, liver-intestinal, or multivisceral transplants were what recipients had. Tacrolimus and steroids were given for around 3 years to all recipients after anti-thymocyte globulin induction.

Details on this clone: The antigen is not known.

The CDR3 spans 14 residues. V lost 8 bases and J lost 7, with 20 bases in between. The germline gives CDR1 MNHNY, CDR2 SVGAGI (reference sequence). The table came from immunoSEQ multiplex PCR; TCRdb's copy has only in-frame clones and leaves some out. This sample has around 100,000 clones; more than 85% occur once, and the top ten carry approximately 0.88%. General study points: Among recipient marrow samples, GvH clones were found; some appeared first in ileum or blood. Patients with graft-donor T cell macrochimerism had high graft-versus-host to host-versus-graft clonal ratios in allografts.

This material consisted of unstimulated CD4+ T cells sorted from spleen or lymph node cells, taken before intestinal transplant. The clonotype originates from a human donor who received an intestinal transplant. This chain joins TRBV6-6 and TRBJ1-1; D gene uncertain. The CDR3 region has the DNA TGTGCCAGCTGTCCCGAGGCGCGGGCCGATGAAGCTTTCTTT. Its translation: CASCPEARADEAFF.